This T cell receptor (beta chain) was retrieved from a study of T cell responses to AZD1222 COVID-19 vaccine. Notes on the study in general: Targeting of unmutated variant regions was reportedly seen in nearly half of spike-specific TCRs. Possibly, clonal diversity was underestimated; donors were largely white British and included more females. Spike-wide vaccine-associated CD4 TCRs dominated at 160-218 and 743-854.

The analysis combined second doses at about 4 or about 12 weeks. Concerning this clone itself: Its target is unknown.

This CDR3 contains 15 residues. V lost 6 bases and J 0 bases, leaving 12 bases between the germline ends. The germline CDR1 and CDR2 sequences are SGHNT and YENEEA. Repertoires were generated with immunoSEQ multiplex PCR, while TCRdb's copy carries only in-frame clones and drops some. The table has some 67,000 clones, about 83% seen once. This receptor was identified in an adult who received the AZD1222 COVID-19 vaccine. The sequencing used peripheral blood, collected 28 days after the second AZD1222 dose. The chain couples TRBV11-3 to TRBJ1-3; no reliable D call. The CDR3 sequence: CASSDNTNSGNTIYF. Written as DNA, the CDR3 is TGTGCCAGCAGTGACAACACAAACTCTGGAAACACCATATATTTT.